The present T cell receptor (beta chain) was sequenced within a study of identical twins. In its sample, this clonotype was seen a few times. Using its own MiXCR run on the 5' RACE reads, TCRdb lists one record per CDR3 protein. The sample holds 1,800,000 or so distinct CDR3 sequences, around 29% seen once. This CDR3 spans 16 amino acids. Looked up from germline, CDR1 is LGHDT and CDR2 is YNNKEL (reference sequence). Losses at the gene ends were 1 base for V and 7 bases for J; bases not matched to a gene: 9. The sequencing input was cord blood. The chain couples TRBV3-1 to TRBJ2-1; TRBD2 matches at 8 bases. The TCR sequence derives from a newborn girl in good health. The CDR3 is CASSQGSGGPWNEQFF. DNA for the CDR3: TGTGCCAGCAGCCAAGGATCGGGAGGGCCATGGAATGAGCAGTTCTTC.